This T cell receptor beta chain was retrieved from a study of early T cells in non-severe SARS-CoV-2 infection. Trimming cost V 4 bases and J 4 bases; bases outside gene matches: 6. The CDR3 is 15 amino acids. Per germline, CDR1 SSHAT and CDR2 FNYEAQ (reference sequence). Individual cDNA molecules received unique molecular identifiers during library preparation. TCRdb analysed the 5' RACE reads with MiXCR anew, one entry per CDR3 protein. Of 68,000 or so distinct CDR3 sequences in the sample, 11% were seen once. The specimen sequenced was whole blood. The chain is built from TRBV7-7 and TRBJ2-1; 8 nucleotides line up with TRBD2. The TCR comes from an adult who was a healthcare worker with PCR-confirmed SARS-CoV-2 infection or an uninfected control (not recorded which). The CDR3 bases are TGTGCCAGCAGCTCAGCGGGAGCCCCTTACAATGAGCAGTTCTTC. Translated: CASSSAGAPYNEQFF.